The rows below give T cell receptor beta chains drawn from one sample of a study of identical twins. MiXCR, applied by TCRdb to the 5' RACE reads, yields one record per CDR3 protein. Among hundreds of thousands of distinct CDR3 sequences listed, 15% to 20% were seen once. The sample was also reused in another study, on T cells expressing NK-cell markers.

The specimen was PBMCs. The receptors were sampled from a woman aged 18-29 years in good health. Both conserved end residues are part of each CDR3. Fields, in order: V gene, J gene, D gene, clone size, CDR3 DNA, CDR3 protein. A D gene is named only where the DNA matches it firmly. Not all rows give a size; the values are once, few, many and, for expanded clones, a class.

V: TRBV5-8
J: TRBJ2-3
D: TRBD2
size: few
DNA: TGTGCCAGCAGCCAACTAGCGGGGATAGATACGCAGTATTTT
CDR3: CASSQLAGIDTQYF

V: TRBV12-3/TRBV12-4
J: TRBJ1-2
D: TRBD1
size: .
DNA: TGTGCCAGCAGTTTGAGTGGGACAGATGGCTACACCTTC
CDR3: CASSLSGTDGYTF

V: TRBV12-3/TRBV12-4
J: TRBJ2-3
D: .
size: many
DNA: TGTGCCTCGAGGCAGGTGGGGTCACCAGATACGCAGTATTTT
CDR3: CASRQVGSPDTQYF

V: TRBV11-2
J: TRBJ1-5
D: TRBD1
size: few
DNA: TGTGCCACATCAGGGGGCTTCAATCAGCCCCAGCATTTT
CDR3: CATSGGFNQPQHF

V: TRBV30
J: TRBJ2-7
D: .
size: few
DNA: TGTGCCTGGAGTGGGCAGGCCATGGGGGAGCAGTACTTC
CDR3: CAWSGQAMGEQYF

V: TRBV30
J: TRBJ2-3
D: .
size: .
DNA: TGTGCCTGGAGTACACCGGGAGCCACAGATACGCAGTATTTT
CDR3: CAWSTPGATDTQYF

V: TRBV15
J: TRBJ2-7
D: .
size: .
DNA: TGTGCCACCAGCAGAGATCTACAACTAAGCTCCTACGAGCAGTACTTC
CDR3: CATSRDLQLSSYEQYF

V: TRBV27
J: TRBJ2-5
D: .
size: .
DNA: TGTGCCAGCAGCACCTACTATAGAGAGTGGGAGACCCAGTACTTC
CDR3: CASSTYYREWETQYF

V: TRBV20-1
J: TRBJ2-4
D: .
size: few
DNA: TGCAGTGCTAGAGTCGCGACTGAAGCCAAAAACATTCAGTACTTC
CDR3: CSARVATEAKNIQYF

V: TRBV6-2/TRBV6-3
J: TRBJ2-1
D: .
size: few
DNA: TGTGCCAGCAGTTACTCGATTCAGTATCCCTACAATGAGCAGTTCTTC
CDR3: CASSYSIQYPYNEQFF

V: TRBV15
J: TRBJ2-3
D: TRBD2
size: many
DNA: TGTGCCACCAGCGGTGGACTAGCGGGGGCCACAGATACGCAGTATTTT
CDR3: CATSGGLAGATDTQYF

V: TRBV20-1
J: TRBJ2-1
D: TRBD2
size: .
DNA: TGCAGTGCTGGACTAGCTAGCTCTGAGCAGTTCTTC
CDR3: CSAGLASSEQFF

V: TRBV10-3
J: TRBJ1-3
D: .
size: few
DNA: TGTGCCATCCGGGACAACGGAAACACCATATATTTT
CDR3: CAIRDNGNTIYF

V: TRBV12-3/TRBV12-4
J: TRBJ2-7
D: .
size: many
DNA: TGTGCCAGCAGTCCCAGTCTCTACGAGCAGTACTTC
CDR3: CASSPSLYEQYF

V: TRBV15
J: TRBJ2-7
D: .
size: .
DNA: TGTGCCACCAGCAGAGAACAACCCTACGAGCAGTACTTC
CDR3: CATSREQPYEQYF

V: TRBV4-3
J: TRBJ2-4
D: .
size: once
DNA: TGCGCCAGCAGCCAAGATTTGCTAGCCAAAAACATTCAGTACTTC
CDR3: CASSQDLLAKNIQYF

V: TRBV12-3/TRBV12-4
J: TRBJ2-2
D: .
size: few
DNA: TGTGCCAGCAGTCCCAGACAGAGCACCGGGGAGCTGTTTTTT
CDR3: CASSPRQSTGELFF

V: TRBV12-3/TRBV12-4
J: TRBJ1-1
D: .
size: .
DNA: TGTGCCAGCAGTTTGGGGGTTGCAGGGGACACTGAAGCTTTCTTT
CDR3: CASSLGVAGDTEAFF

V: TRBV20-1
J: TRBJ2-7
D: TRBD2
size: .
DNA: TGCAGTGCATCGGGACTAGCGGGAGTGGTCTACGAGCAGTACTTC
CDR3: CSASGLAGVVYEQYF

V: TRBV5-1
J: TRBJ2-1
D: .
size: many
DNA: TGCGCCAGCAGCTTGGAGGGACACCGACCGAGCTCCTACAATGAGCAGTTCTTC
CDR3: CASSLEGHRPSSYNEQFF

V: TRBV20-1
J: TRBJ2-7
D: TRBD1
size: .
DNA: TGCAGTGCTAGGGAGGGACAGGTTATCCACGAGCAGTACTTC
CDR3: CSAREGQVIHEQYF

V: TRBV21-1
J: TRBJ2-1
D: .
size: few
DNA: TGTGCCAGCAGCAAAGCTGGGAGCGCGGGGACCAACAATGAGCAGTTCTTC
CDR3: CASSKAGSAGTNNEQFF

V: TRBV3-1
J: TRBJ2-5
D: .
size: .
DNA: TGTGCCAGCAGCCACCGACGTGAGAGGGGAGACCAAGAGACCCAGTACTTC
CDR3: CASSHRRERGDQETQYF

V: TRBV9
J: TRBJ2-3
D: TRBD2
size: .
DNA: TGTGCCAGCAGCGTAGGTAGCGGGGGTGAGGCAGATACGCAGTATTTT
CDR3: CASSVGSGGEADTQYF

V: TRBV7-9
J: TRBJ1-1
D: .
size: few
DNA: TGTGCCAGCAGCGAAGGACCCCGGGGTGAAGCTTTCTTT
CDR3: CASSEGPRGEAFF

V: TRBV9
J: TRBJ2-1
D: .
size: few
DNA: TGTGCCAGCAGCGCCACGAAGGAGGGGCTCTCCTACAATGAGCAGTTCTTC
CDR3: CASSATKEGLSYNEQFF

V: TRBV7-9
J: TRBJ2-1
D: .
size: .
DNA: TGTGCCAGCAGCTTAGAGACCTGGAGCTCCTACAATGAGCAGTTCTTC
CDR3: CASSLETWSSYNEQFF

V: TRBV7-9
J: TRBJ1-4
D: .
size: .
DNA: TGTGCCAGCAGCCCGTCGATCCCAGGAGAAAAACTGTTTTTT
CDR3: CASSPSIPGEKLFF

V: TRBV4-3
J: TRBJ2-1
D: .
size: few
DNA: TGCGCCAGCAGCTTTGCGGGGAGTCTGAATGAGCAGTTCTTC
CDR3: CASSFAGSLNEQFF

V: TRBV29-1
J: TRBJ2-7
D: TRBD2
size: .
DNA: TGCAGCGTATCCTTAGCGGGAACCTACGAGCAGTACTTC
CDR3: CSVSLAGTYEQYF

V: TRBV13
J: TRBJ2-7
D: .
size: .
DNA: TGTGCCAGCAGACGAGGCGGGGCTTACTCCTACGAGCAGTACTTC
CDR3: CASRRGGAYSYEQYF

V: TRBV10-2
J: TRBJ2-1
D: TRBD2
size: .
DNA: TGCGCCAGCAGGGGAGGGACTAGCGGGAAGTATGAGCAGTTCTTC
CDR3: CASRGGTSGKYEQFF

V: TRBV20-1
J: TRBJ2-5
D: .
size: .
DNA: TGCAGTGCTGGGATCCGGTGGCAAGAGACCCAGTACTTC
CDR3: CSAGIRWQETQYF

V: TRBV29-1
J: TRBJ1-2
D: TRBD1
size: few
DNA: TGCAGCGTTGAAGCCGGGACAGGGTATGGCTACACCTTC
CDR3: CSVEAGTGYGYTF

V: TRBV11-2
J: TRBJ1-2
D: .
size: .
DNA: TGTGCCAGCAGCTTATTCGGTGGAGATAACTATGGCTACACCTTC
CDR3: CASSLFGGDNYGYTF

V: TRBV6-5
J: TRBJ1-1
D: .
size: few
DNA: TGTGCCAGCAGTTGGGGGGGAAATGCTTTCTTT
CDR3: CASSWGGNAFF

V: TRBV13
J: TRBJ1-1
D: TRBD1
size: .
DNA: TGTGCCAGCAGCTTAGGCGTGGGACAGGCGAACACTGAAGCTTTCTTT
CDR3: CASSLGVGQANTEAFF

V: TRBV5-1
J: TRBJ2-7
D: .
size: few
DNA: TGCGCCAGCAGCGTGGACGCGGACGAGCAGTACTTC
CDR3: CASSVDADEQYF

V: TRBV12-3/TRBV12-4
J: TRBJ2-7
D: TRBD2
size: many
DNA: TGTGCCAGCAGCCGAGCCCTAGCGGGAGCATACGAGCAGTACTTC
CDR3: CASSRALAGAYEQYF

V: TRBV7-7
J: TRBJ2-3
D: TRBD1
size: .
DNA: TGTGCTAGCAGCGCAGACAGGGCGAATACGCAGTATTTT
CDR3: CASSADRANTQYF

V: TRBV29-1
J: TRBJ2-5
D: .
size: few
DNA: TGCAGCGTTGACATCGCCAAAGAGACCCAGTACTTC
CDR3: CSVDIAKETQYF

V: TRBV5-1
J: TRBJ2-7
D: .
size: many
DNA: TGCGCCAGCAGCTTGAAGGGTGTGGCGTACGAGCAGTACTTC
CDR3: CASSLKGVAYEQYF

V: TRBV27
J: TRBJ2-7
D: TRBD1
size: .
DNA: TGTGCCAGCAGCGCTACAGGGGGCGTCTCCTACGAGCAGTACTTC
CDR3: CASSATGGVSYEQYF

V: TRBV5-1
J: TRBJ2-2
D: .
size: .
DNA: TGCGCCAGCGCCGGTGCGGGCAGGGGGGACACCGGGGAGCTGTTTTTT
CDR3: CASAGAGRGDTGELFF

V: TRBV12-3/TRBV12-4
J: TRBJ2-7
D: TRBD1
size: few
DNA: TGTGCCAGCAGTTTAAGGCGGGGACAGGTCTACGAGCAGTACTTC
CDR3: CASSLRRGQVYEQYF

V: TRBV9
J: TRBJ1-2
D: TRBD1
size: few
DNA: TGTGCCAGCAGCCCGGGACAGGGAGACTATGGCTACACCTTC
CDR3: CASSPGQGDYGYTF

V: TRBV12-3/TRBV12-4
J: TRBJ2-7
D: .
size: few
DNA: TGTGCCAGCAGTTTAGCTGAGGGCCAGTACTTC
CDR3: CASSLAEGQYF

V: TRBV6-5
J: TRBJ1-5
D: .
size: few
DNA: TGTGCCAGCAGTCACAACGTGGAAGCTCCCCAGCATTTT
CDR3: CASSHNVEAPQHF

V: TRBV20-1
J: TRBJ2-3
D: .
size: .
DNA: TGCAGTACAACGGGGCTAGCTGCGGATACGCAGTATTTT
CDR3: CSTTGLAADTQYF

V: TRBV27
J: TRBJ1-2
D: .
size: .
DNA: TGTGCCAGCAGTACTCGGCGAGATAACTATGGCTACACCTTC
CDR3: CASSTRRDNYGYTF

V: TRBV5-6
J: TRBJ2-1
D: .
size: .
DNA: TGTGCCAGCAGCTTTTCGCCGGCCAATGAGCAGTTCTTC
CDR3: CASSFSPANEQFF

V: TRBV5-1
J: TRBJ2-1
D: TRBD2
size: many
DNA: TGCGCCAGCAGCGGGGGGACGTTCGGGGGAGGGCCCTCGAATGAGCAGTTCTTC
CDR3: CASSGGTFGGGPSNEQFF

V: TRBV19
J: TRBJ1-5
D: TRBD1
size: few
DNA: TGTGCCAGTAGTATAGAATCGACAGGGAATCAGCCCCAGCATTTT
CDR3: CASSIESTGNQPQHF